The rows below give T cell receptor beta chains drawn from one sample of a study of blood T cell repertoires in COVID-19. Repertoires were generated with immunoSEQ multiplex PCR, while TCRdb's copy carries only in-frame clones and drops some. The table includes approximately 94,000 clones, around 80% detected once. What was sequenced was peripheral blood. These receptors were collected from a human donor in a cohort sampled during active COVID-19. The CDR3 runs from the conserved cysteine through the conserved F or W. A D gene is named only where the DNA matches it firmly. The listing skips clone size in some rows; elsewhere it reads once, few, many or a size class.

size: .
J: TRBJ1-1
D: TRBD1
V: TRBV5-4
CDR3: CASTLQGVTEAFF
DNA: TGTGCCAGCACCCTACAGGGGGTCACTGAAGCTTTCTTT

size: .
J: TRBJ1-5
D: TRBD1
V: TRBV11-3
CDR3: CASSLDNSDREDSNQPQHF
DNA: TGTGCCAGCAGCTTAGATAACTCTGACAGGGAGGATAGCAATCAGCCCCAGCATTTT

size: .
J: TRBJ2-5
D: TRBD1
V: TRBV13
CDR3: CASSFIPGQGFQETQYF
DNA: TGTGCCAGCAGCTTTATACCGGGACAGGGGTTCCAAGAGACCCAGTACTTC

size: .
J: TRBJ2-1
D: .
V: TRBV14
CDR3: CASSRPGTRTNNEQFF
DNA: TGTGCCAGCAGCCGCCCCGGGACACGGACCAACAATGAGCAGTTCTTC

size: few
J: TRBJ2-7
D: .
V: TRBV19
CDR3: CASSMRTTYYEQYF
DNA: TGTGCCAGTAGTATGAGGACAACCTATTACGAGCAGTACTTC

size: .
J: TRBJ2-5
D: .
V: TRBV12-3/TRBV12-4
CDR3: CATGIFGEATQYF
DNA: TGTGCCACCGGTATATTTGGGGAGGCGACCCAGTACTTC

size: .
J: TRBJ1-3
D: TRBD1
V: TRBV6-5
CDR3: CASSYPGTGKRNTIYF
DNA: TGTGCCAGCAGTTACCCCGGGACAGGGAAAAGAAACACCATATATTTT

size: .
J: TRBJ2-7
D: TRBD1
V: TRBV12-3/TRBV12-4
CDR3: CASRQTGGEQYF
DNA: TGTGCCAGCAGGCAAACAGGGGGAGAGCAGTACTTC

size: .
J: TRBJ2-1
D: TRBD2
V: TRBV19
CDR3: CASLRTSGSSYNEQFF
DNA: TGTGCCAGTCTCCGGACTAGCGGGAGCTCCTACAATGAGCAGTTCTTC

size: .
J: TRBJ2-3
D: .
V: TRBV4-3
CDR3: CASSRGGQISTDTQYF
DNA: TGCGCCAGCAGCCGGGGGGGCCAAATATCCACAGATACGCAGTATTTT

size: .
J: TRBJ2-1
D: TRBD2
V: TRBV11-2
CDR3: CAIAWASGSGEQFF
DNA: TGTGCCATCGCTTGGGCTAGCGGGAGTGGTGAGCAGTTCTTC

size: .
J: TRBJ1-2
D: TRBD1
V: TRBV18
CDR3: CASSPPDRVYGYTF
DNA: TGTGCCAGCTCACCACCGGACAGGGTCTATGGCTACACCTTC

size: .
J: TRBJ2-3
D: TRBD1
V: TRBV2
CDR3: CASSVGTGSTDTQYF
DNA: TGTGCCAGCAGTGTTGGGACAGGGAGCACAGATACGCAGTATTTT

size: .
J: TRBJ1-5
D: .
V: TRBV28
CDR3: CASSSQVYSNQPQHF
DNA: TGTGCCAGCAGTTCGCAGGTGTATAGCAATCAGCCCCAGCATTTT

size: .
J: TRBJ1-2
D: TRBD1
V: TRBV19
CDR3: CASRSGQGSGYTF
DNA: TGTGCCAGTAGGAGCGGACAGGGATCTGGCTACACCTTC

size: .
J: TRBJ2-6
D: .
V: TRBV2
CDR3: CASKNGLTSGANVLTF
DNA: TGTGCCAGCAAGAACGGTTTAACCTCTGGGGCCAACGTCCTGACTTTC

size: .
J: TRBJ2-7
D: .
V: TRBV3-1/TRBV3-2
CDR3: CASSLRTSHYEQYF
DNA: TGTGCCAGCAGCCTCAGGACTTCTCACTACGAGCAGTACTTC

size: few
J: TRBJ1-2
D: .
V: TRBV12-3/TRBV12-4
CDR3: CASSYRVAYGYTF
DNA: TGTGCCAGCAGCTACAGGGTGGCCTATGGCTACACCTTC

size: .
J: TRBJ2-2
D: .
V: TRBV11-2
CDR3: CASSLVGGGGNTGELFF
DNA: TGTGCCAGCAGCTTAGTCGGAGGTGGCGGGAACACCGGGGAGCTGTTTTTT

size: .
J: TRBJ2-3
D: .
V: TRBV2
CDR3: CASSPSQDTQYF
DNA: TGTGCCAGCAGTCCCTCGCAGGATACGCAGTATTTT

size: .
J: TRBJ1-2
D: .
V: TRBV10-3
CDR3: CAISGTAGSSNYGYTF
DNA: TGTGCCATCTCCGGTACGGCAGGCTCGTCGAACTATGGCTACACCTTC

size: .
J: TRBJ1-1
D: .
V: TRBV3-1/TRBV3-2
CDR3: CASSQADRNTEAFF
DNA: TGTGCCAGCAGCCAGGCCGACAGAAACACTGAAGCTTTCTTT

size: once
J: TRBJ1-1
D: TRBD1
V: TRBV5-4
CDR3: CASSFPGQGMGNTEAFF
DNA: TGTGCCAGCAGTTTTCCGGGACAGGGGATGGGGAACACTGAAGCTTTCTTT

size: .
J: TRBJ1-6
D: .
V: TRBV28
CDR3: CASSLSGTSSPLHF
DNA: TGTGCCAGCAGTTTGTCCGGGACAAGTTCACCCCTCCACTTT

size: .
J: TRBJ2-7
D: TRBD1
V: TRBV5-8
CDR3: CASSWGTGSYEQYF
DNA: TGTGCCAGCAGCTGGGGGACAGGGAGCTACGAGCAGTACTTC

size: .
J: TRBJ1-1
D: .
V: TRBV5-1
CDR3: CASSQPEVTDTEAFF
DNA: TGCGCCAGCAGCCAACCCGAGGTGACCGACACTGAAGCTTTCTTT

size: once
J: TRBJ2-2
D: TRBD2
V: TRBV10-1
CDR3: CASSEHLAGGNTGELFF
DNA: TGCGCCAGCAGTGAACACTTAGCGGGAGGTAACACCGGGGAGCTGTTTTTT

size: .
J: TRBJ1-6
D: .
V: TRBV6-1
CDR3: CASSEGIYNSPLHF
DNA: TGTGCCAGCAGTGAAGGTATCTATAATTCACCCCTCCACTTT

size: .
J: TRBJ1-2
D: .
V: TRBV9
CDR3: CASSVLDEALGYGYTF
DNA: TGTGCCAGCAGCGTCCTAGACGAAGCGTTGGGCTATGGCTACACCTTC

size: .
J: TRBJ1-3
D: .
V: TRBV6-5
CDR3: CASSYSSLTPGNTIYF
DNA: TGTGCCAGCAGTTACTCATCCCTTACTCCTGGAAACACCATATATTTT

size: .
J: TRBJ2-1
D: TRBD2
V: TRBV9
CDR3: CASSQTSGSYNEQFF
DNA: TGTGCCAGCAGCCAGACTAGCGGCTCCTACAATGAGCAGTTCTTC

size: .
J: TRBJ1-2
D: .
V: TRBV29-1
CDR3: CSVETTARGYGYTF
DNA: TGCAGCGTTGAAACGACAGCTAGGGGCTATGGCTACACCTTC

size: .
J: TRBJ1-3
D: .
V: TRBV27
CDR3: CASSRDLSGNTIYF
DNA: TGTGCCAGCAGTCGAGATCTGTCTGGAAACACCATATATTTT